The next 18 T cell receptor beta chains were all read from a single sample in a study of blood T cell repertoires in COVID-19. The protocol was immunoSEQ multiplex PCR, while the TCRdb copy is restricted to in-frame clones and leaves out a portion. The repertoire includes about 120,000 clones, 79% of them detected once, and 3% to 4.5% sits in the top ten. Sequencing used peripheral blood. These receptors originate from a woman at least 80 years old with acute or convalescent COVID-19.

J is TRBJ2-7 and V is TRBV27, with D maybe TRBD2 (6 bases). Germline V CDR1 and CDR2: MNHEY, SMNVEV (reference sequence). Deletions cut 3 bases from V and 2 bases from J, with 14 bases between. This CDR3 has 15 residues. The CDR3 protein is CASSFQEGGTYEQYF. CDR3 nucleotides: TGTGCCAGCAGTTTCCAAGAGGGAGGAACCTACGAGCAGTACTTC.

The chain has TRBV19 and TRBJ1-2, with a possible D match to TRBD1 (5 bases). Trimming removed 3 bases from V and 0 bases from J, with 11 bases in between. Germline V gives CDR1 LNHDA, CDR2 SQIVND (reference sequence). The CDR3 contains 15 residues. The CDR3 reads CASSILSGTNYGYTF. The DNA of the CDR3 is TGTGCCAGTAGTATCCTCTCAGGGACTAACTATGGCTACACCTTC.

This clone has just a few counts. The gene calls are TRBV4-2 and TRBJ1-1; TRBD1 might be the D (6 bases). V lost 3 bases and J 5 bases, leaving 19 bases between the germline ends. CDR3 length equals 16 residues. The germline CDR1 and CDR2 sequences are LGHNA and YNFKEQ. The CDR3 region is CASSHPLGQRGTEAFF. The CDR3 region has the DNA TGTGCCAGCAGCCACCCCCTCGGACAGCGGGGGACTGAAGCTTTCTTT.

CDR3 coding DNA: TGTGCCATCAGTTCTAGCGGGAGGGGCACAGATACGCAGTATTTT. Protein: CAISSSGRGTDTQYF. The chain couples TRBV10-3 to TRBJ2-3; 12 nucleotides align to TRBD2. The V gene's germline CDR1 is ENHRY and CDR2 SYGVKD. This CDR3 has 15 residues. Trimming at V came to 5 bases and at J to 1 base, leaving 1 base not matched to a gene.

This clone was seen a few times. The chain joins TRBV18 to TRBJ2-7; TRBD1 matches 9 bases. Unmatched junction bases numbered 12, after V lost 2 bases and J lost 7 bases. This CDR3 is 16 amino acids long. Germline V gives CDR1 KGHSH, CDR2 LQKENI. The CDR3 is CASSPRGADRGGEQYF. In nucleotides, the CDR3 is TGTGCCAGCTCACCAAGAGGGGCGGACAGGGGAGGGGAGCAGTACTTC.

This clone was seen only a few times. The chain joins TRBV19 to TRBJ1-2; 8 nucleotides match TRBD1. With 6 bases clipped from V and 4 bases from J, the junction kept 16 bases outside the gene matches. Germline assignment: CDR1 LNHDA and CDR2 SQIVND (reference sequence). The CDR3 is 17 amino acids. The CDR3 loop reads CASSPGVGRTGRYGYTF. As DNA, the CDR3 is TGTGCCAGTAGCCCGGGGGTAGGGCGGACAGGGCGCTATGGCTACACCTTC.

CDR3 bases: TGTGCCAGCAGCGTCGCGGGGGGGCAAGGCAATGAGCAGTTCTTC. Protein: CASSVAGGQGNEQFF. The chain employs TRBV7-3 and TRBJ2-1, with TRBD2 matching over 9 bases. CDR3 length equals 15 residues. CDR1 SGHTA and CDR2 FQGTGA come from the germline V gene. Unmatched junction bases numbered 8, after V lost 5 bases and J lost 6 bases.

The chain joins TRBV27 to TRBJ2-2; maybe TRBD1 (5 bases). Germline-derived CDR1 and CDR2 are MNHEY and SMNVEV (reference sequence). The V end was cut by 6 bases, the J end by 5 bases, with 10 bases between. This CDR3 has 13 amino acids. The CDR3 DNA reads TGTGCCAGCAGCTACAGGCTTACCGGGGAGCTGTTTTTT. Translating gives CASSYRLTGELFF.

V and J are TRBV6-5 and TRBJ2-7, with 12 positions matching TRBD1. Per the germline V gene, CDR1 is MNHEY and CDR2 is SVGAGI. There are 15 residues in the CDR3. J was trimmed by 4 bases and V by 6 bases; bases with no gene match: 7. The CDR3 DNA reads TGTGCCAGCAGCCAACCGGGACAGGGGGCTTACGAGCAGTACTTC. Protein product: CASSQPGQGAYEQYF.

This clone was seen only a few times. V gene TRBV18 combines with J gene TRBJ1-3, with a possible D match to TRBD1 (5 bases). V dropped 1 base and J dropped 2 bases, with 6 bases sitting between them. This CDR3 contains 14 residues. Germline assignment: CDR1 KGHSH and CDR2 LQKENI. The CDR3 spells CASSPQGPGNTIYF. For the CDR3, the DNA is TGTGCCAGCTCACCACAGGGGCCTGGAAACACCATATATTTT.

The chain links TRBV29-1 to TRBJ2-1, with 15 positions matching TRBD2. CDR1 is SQVTM, CDR2 ANQGSEA, per germline. The CDR3 consists of 12 residues. Germline trimming cut 5 bases from V and 12 bases from J; bases unmatched to any gene: 2. The CDR3 DNA follows: TGCAGCGTTAGGACTAGCGGGAGGGTGCAGTTCTTC. This sequence encodes CSVRTSGRVQFF.

This chain joins TRBV4-1 and TRBJ2-5; 9 bases line up with TRBD1. The CDR3 has 17 amino acids. Unmatched junction bases numbered 15, after V lost 4 bases and J lost 6 bases. CDR1 is MGHRA and CDR2 is YSYEKL in the germline V gene. CDR3 sequence (DNA): TGCGCCAGCAGCCTCGGGACAGGGACTCGGCGGCCGCAGACCCAGTACTTC. Translation: CASSLGTGTRRPQTQYF.

The CDR3 loop reads CASSGSGVQDTQYF. In DNA, the CDR3 is TGTGCCAGCAGTGGTAGCGGGGTTCAAGATACGCAGTATTTT. V and J are TRBV28 and TRBJ2-3; 8 nucleotides agree with TRBD2. Germline CDR1 is MDHEN and CDR2 is SYDVKM. The CDR3 is 14 residues long. Losses at the gene ends were 5 bases for V and 5 bases for J; bases not matched to a gene: 6.

The gene calls are TRBV6-6 and TRBJ2-2, with 8 bases matching TRBD1. In germline, CDR1 is MNHNY, CDR2 SVGAGI (reference sequence). The junction had 2 bases not matched to a gene; V was cut back by 5 bases and J by 6 bases. This CDR3 is built from 13 residues. CDR3 nucleotides: TGTGCCAGCAGTACGGACAGGGCCGGGGAGCTGTTTTTT. Protein sequence: CASSTDRAGELFF.

CDR3 DNA: TGTGCCAGCAGTTACACCGGGACAGGGAATTCACCCCTCCACTTT. This sequence encodes CASSYTGTGNSPLHF. The gene calls are TRBV6-5 and TRBJ1-6; 9 nucleotides agree with TRBD1. CDR3 length: 15 residues. CDR1 and CDR2 (germline): MNHEY, SVGAGI. After removal of 2 bases from V and 7 bases from J, the junction contained 3 bases not matched to a gene.

This chain uses TRBV6-5 with TRBJ2-7; D may be TRBD1 (5 bases). CDR3 length: 14 residues. Germline lookup yields CDR1 MNHEY and CDR2 SVGAGI. The V end was cut by 4 bases, the J end by 3 bases, with 13 bases between. This CDR3 reads CASSWAGSNYEQYF. The DNA for the CDR3 is TGTGCCAGCAGTTGGGCAGGGTCAAACTACGAGCAGTACTTC.

V is TRBV28 and J is TRBJ1-5, with 8 bases that match TRBD1. CDR1 and CDR2 (germline): MDHEN, SYDVKM. With 3 bases clipped from V and 7 bases from J, the junction kept 5 bases outside the gene matches. The CDR3 has 14 amino acids. The CDR3 is CASSFGRGQQPQHF. CDR3 nucleotides: TGTGCCAGCAGTTTCGGCAGGGGGCAACAGCCCCAGCATTTT.

The chain combines TRBV4-2 with TRBJ1-2, with 7 bases matching TRBD1. Losses at the gene ends were 0 bases for V and 8 bases for J; bases not matched to a gene: 6. The germline gives CDR1 LGHNA, CDR2 YNFKEQ. This CDR3 has 14 residues. CDR3 in amino acids: CASSQDPQGGGYTF. The CDR3 DNA sequence: TGTGCCAGCAGCCAAGATCCTCAGGGGGGCGGCTACACCTTC.